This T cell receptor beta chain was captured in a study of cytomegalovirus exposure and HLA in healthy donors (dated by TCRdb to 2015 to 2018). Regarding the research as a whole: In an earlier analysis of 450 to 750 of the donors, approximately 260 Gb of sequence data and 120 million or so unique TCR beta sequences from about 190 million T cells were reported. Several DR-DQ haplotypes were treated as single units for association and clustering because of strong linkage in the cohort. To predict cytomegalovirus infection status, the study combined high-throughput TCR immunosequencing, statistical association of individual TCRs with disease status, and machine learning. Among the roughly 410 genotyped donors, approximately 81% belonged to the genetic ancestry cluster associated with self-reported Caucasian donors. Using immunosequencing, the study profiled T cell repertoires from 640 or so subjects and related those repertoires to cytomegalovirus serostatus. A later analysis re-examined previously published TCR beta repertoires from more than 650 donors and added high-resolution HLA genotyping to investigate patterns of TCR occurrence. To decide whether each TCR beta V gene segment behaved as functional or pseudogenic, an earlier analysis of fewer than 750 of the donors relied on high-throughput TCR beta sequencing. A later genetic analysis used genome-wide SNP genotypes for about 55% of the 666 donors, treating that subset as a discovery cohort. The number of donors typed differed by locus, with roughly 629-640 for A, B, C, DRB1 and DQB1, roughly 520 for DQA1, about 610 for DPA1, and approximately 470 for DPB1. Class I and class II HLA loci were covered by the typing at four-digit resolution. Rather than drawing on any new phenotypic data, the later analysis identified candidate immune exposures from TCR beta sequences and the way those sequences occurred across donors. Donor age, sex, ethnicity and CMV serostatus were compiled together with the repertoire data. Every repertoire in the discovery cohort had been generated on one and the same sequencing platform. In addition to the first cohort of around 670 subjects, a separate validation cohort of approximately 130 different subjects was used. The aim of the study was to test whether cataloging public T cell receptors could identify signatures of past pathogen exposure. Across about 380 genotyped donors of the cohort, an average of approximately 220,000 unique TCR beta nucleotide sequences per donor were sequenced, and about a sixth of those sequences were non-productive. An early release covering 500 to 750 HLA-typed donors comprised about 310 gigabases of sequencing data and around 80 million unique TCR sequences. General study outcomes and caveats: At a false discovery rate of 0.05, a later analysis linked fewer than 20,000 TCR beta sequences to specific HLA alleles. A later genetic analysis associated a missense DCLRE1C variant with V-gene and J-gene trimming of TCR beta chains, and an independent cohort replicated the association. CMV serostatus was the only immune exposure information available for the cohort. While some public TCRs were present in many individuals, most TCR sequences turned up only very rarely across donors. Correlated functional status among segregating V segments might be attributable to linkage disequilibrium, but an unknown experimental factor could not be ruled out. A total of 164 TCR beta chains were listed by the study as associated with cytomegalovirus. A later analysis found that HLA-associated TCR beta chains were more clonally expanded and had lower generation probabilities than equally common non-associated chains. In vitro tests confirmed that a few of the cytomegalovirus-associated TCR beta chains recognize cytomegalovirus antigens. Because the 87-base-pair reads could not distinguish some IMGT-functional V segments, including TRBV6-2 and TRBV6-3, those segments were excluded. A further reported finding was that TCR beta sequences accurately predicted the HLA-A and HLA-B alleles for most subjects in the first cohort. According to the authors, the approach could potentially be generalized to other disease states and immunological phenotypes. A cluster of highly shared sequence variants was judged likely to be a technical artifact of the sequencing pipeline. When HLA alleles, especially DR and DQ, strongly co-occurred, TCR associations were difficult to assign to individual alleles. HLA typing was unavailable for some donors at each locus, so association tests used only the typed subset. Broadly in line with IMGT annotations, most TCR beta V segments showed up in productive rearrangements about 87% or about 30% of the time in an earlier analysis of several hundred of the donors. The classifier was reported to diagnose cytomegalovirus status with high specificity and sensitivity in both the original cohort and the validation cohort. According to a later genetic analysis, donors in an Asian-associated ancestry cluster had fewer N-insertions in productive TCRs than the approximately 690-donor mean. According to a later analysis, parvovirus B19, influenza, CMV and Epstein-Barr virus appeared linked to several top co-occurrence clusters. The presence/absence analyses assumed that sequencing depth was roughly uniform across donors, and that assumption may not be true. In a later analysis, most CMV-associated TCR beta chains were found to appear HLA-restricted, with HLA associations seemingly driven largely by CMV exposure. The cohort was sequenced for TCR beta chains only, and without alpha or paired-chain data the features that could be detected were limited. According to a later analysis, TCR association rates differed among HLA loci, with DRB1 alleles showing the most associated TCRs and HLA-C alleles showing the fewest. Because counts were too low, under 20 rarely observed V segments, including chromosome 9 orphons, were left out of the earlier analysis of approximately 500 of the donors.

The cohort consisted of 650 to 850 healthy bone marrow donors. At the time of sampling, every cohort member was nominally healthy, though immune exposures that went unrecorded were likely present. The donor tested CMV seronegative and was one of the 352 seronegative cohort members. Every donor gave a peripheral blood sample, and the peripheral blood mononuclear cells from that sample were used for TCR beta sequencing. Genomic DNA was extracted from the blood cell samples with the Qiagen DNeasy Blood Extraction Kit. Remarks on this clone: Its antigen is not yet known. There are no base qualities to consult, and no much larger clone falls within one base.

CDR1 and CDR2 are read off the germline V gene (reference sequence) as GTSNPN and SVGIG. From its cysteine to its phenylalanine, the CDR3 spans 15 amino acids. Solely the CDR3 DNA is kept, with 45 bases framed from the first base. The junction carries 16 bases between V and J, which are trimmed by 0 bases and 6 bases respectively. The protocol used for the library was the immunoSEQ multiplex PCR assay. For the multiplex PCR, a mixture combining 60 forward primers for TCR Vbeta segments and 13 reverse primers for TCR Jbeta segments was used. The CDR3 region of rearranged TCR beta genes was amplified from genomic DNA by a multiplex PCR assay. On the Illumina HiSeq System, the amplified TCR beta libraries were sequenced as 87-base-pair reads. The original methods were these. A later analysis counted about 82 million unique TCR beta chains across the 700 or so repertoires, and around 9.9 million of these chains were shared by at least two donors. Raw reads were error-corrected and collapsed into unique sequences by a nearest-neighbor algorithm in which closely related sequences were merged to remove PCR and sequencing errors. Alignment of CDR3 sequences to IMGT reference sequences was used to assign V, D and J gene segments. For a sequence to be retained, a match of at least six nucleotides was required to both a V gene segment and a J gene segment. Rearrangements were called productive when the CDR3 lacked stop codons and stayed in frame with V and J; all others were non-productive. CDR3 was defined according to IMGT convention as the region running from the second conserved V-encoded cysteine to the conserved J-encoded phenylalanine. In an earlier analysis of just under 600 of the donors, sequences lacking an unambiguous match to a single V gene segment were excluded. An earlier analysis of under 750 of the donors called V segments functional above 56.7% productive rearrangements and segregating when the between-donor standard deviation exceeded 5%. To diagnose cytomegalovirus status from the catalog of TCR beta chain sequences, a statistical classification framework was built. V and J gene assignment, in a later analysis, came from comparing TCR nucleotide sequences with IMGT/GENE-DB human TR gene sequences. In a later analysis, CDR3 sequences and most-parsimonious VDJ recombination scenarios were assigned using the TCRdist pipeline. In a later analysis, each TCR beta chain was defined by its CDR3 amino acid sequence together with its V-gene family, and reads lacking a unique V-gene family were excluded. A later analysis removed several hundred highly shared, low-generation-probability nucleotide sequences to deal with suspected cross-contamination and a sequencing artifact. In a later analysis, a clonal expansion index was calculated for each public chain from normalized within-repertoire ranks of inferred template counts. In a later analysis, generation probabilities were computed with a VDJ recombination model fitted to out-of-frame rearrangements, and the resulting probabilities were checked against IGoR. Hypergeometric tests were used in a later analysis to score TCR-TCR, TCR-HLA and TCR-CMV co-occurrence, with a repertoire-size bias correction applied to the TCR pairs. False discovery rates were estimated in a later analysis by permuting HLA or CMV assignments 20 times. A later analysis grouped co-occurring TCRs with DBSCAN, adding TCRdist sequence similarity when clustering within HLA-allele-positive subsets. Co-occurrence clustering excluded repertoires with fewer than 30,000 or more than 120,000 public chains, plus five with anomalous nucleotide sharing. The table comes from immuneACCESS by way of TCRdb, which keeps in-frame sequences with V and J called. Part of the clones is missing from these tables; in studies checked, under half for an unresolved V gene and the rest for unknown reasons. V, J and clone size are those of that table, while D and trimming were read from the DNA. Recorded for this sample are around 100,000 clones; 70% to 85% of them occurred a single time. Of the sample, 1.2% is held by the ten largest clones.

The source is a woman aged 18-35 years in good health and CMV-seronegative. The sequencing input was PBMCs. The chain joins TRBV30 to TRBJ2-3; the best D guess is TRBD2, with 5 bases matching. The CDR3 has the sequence CAWSVVAGGGDTQYF. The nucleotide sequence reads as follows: TGTGCCTGGAGTGTTGTAGCTGGAGGAGGCGATACGCAGTATTTT. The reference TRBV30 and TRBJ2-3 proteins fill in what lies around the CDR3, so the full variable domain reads SQTIHQWPATLVQPVGSPLSLECTVEGTSNPNLYWYRQAAGRGLQLLFYSVGIGQISSEVPQNLSASRPQDRQFILSSKKLLLSDSGFYLCAWSVVAGGGDTQYFGPGTRLTVL.